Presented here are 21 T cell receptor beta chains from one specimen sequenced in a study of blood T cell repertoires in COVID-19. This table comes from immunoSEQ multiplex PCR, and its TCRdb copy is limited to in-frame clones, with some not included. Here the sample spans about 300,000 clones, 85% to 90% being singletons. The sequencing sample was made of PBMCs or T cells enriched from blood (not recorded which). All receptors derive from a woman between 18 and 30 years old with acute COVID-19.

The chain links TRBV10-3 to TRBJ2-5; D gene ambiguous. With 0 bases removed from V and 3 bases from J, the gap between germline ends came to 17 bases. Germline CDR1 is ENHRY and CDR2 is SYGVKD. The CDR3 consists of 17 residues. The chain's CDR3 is CAISESSGGGWKETQYF. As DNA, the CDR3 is TGTGCCATCAGTGAGTCCTCGGGTGGCGGCTGGAAAGAGACCCAGTACTTC.

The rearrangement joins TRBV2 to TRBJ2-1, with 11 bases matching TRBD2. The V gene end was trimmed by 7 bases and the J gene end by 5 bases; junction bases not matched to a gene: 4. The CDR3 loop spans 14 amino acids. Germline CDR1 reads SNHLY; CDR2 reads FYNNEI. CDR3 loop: CASIKLAGDNEQFF. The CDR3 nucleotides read TGTGCCAGCATTAAACTAGCGGGAGACAATGAGCAGTTCTTC.

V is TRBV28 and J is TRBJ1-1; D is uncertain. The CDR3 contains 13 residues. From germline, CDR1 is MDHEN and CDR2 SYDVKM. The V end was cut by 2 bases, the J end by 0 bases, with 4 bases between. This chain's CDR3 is CASSLPMNTEAFF. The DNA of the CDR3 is TGTGCCAGCAGTTTACCCATGAACACTGAAGCTTTCTTT.

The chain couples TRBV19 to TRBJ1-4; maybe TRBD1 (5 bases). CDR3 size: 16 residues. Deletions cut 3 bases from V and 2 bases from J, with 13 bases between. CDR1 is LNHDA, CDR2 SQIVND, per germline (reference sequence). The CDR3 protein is CASSMGLSSTNEKLFF. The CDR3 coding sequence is TGTGCCAGTAGTATGGGGCTAAGTTCTACTAATGAAAAACTGTTTTTT.

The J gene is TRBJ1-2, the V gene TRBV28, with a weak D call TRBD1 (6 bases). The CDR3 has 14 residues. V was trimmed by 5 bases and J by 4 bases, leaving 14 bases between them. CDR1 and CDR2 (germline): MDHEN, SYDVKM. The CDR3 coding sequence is TGTGCCAGCAGTAGGGGGTTGGTCGGCTATGGCTACACCTTC. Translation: CASSRGLVGYGYTF.

Written as DNA, the CDR3 is TGTGCCAGCAGCTTAGCCCCGGGACAGGGGTACAATGAGCAGTTCTTC. Protein sequence: CASSLAPGQGYNEQFF. The rearrangement uses TRBV11-2 and TRBJ2-1; the match to TRBD1 covers 10 bases. CDR1 and CDR2 (germline): SGHAT, FQNNGV. V gave up 1 base and J gave up 4 bases; unmatched junction bases: 4. The CDR3 is 16 amino acids.

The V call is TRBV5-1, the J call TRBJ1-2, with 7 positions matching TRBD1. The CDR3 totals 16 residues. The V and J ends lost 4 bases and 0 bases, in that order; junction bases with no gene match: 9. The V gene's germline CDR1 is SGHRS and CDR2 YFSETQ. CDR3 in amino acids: CASSPGGTGANYGYTF. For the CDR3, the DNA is TGCGCCAGCAGCCCTGGGGGCACAGGGGCTAACTATGGCTACACCTTC.

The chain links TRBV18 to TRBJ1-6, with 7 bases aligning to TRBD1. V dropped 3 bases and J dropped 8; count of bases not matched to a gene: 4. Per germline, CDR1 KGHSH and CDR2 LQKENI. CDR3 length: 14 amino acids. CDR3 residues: CASSPTGLHSPLHF. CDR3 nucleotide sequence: TGTGCCAGCTCACCGACAGGGCTCCATTCACCCCTCCACTTT.

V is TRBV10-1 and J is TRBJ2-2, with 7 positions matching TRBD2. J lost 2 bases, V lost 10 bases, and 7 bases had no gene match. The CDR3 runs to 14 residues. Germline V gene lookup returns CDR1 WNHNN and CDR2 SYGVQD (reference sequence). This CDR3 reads CATRTSANTGELFF. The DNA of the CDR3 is TGCGCCACTCGCACTAGCGCCAACACCGGGGAGCTGTTTTTT.

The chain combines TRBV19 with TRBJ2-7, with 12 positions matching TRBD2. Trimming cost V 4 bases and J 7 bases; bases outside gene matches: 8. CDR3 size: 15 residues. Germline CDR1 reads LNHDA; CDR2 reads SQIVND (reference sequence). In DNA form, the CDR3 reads TGTGCCAGTAGTACTCAACTAGCGGGAGGAGGTGAGCAGTACTTC. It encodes CASSTQLAGGGEQYF.

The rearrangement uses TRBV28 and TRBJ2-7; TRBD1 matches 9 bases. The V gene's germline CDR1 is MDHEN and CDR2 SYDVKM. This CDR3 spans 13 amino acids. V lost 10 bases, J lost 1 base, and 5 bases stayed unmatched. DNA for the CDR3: TGTGCCACCCTGGACAGGGGTTCCTACGAGCAGTACTTC. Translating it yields CATLDRGSYEQYF.

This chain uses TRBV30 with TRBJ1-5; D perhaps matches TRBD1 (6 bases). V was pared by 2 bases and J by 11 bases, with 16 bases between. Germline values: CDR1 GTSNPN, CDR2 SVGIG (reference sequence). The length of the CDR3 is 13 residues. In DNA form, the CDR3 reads TGTGCCTGGAGTTGGTTCGTAGGGGGGGCCCAGCATTTT. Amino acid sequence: CAWSWFVGGAQHF.

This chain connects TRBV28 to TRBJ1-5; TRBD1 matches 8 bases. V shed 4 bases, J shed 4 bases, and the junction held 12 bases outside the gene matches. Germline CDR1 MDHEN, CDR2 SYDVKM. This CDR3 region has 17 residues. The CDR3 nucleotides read TGTGCCAGCAGTTCCCGGACAGGGATCGTTGGGAATCAGCCCCAGCATTTT. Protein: CASSSRTGIVGNQPQHF.

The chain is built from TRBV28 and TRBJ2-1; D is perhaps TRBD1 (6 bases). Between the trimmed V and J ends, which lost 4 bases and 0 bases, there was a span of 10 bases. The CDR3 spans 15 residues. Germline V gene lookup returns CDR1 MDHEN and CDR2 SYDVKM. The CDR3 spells CASSWGQGSYNEQFF. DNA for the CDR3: TGTGCCAGCAGTTGGGGGCAGGGCTCCTACAATGAGCAGTTCTTC.

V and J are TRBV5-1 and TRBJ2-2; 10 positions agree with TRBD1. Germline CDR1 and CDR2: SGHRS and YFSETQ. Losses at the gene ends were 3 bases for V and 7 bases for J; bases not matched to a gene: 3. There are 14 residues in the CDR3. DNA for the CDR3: TGCGCCAGCAGCTGGGGACAGGGGTTCGGGGAGCTGTTTTTT. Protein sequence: CASSWGQGFGELFF.

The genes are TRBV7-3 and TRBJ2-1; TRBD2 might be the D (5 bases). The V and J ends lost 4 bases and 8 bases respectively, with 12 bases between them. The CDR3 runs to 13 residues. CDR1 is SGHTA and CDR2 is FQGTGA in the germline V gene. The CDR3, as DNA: TGTGCCAGCAGCTCCACCGGGAACGATGAGCAGTTCTTC. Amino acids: CASSSTGNDEQFF.

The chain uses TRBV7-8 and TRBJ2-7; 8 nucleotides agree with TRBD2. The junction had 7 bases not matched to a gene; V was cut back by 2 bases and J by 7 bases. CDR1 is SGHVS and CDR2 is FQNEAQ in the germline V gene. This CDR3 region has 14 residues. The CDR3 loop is CASSLRREAQEQYF. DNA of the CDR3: TGTGCCAGCAGCTTAAGGCGGGAGGCTCAAGAGCAGTACTTC.

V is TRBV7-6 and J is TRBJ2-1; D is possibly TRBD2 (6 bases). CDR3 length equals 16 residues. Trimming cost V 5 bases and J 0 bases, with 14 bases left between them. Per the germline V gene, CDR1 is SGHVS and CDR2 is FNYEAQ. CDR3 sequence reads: CASSRDLPSSYNEQFF. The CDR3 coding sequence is TGTGCCAGCAGCCGGGACTTACCTAGCTCCTACAATGAGCAGTTCTTC.

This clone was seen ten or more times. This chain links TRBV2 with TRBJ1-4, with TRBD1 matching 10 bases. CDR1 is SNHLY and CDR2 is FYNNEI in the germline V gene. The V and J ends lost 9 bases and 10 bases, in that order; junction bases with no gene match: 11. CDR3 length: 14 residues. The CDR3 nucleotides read TGTGCCAGTTTGTCCGGGACAGGGGCGGGAAAACTGTTTTTT. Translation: CASLSGTGAGKLFF.

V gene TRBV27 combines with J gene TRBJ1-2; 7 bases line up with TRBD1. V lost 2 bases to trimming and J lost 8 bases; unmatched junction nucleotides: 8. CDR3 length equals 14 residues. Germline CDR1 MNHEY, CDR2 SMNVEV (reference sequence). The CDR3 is CASSLSGRGNGYTF. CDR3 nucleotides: TGTGCCAGCAGTTTAAGTGGCAGGGGGAACGGCTACACCTTC.

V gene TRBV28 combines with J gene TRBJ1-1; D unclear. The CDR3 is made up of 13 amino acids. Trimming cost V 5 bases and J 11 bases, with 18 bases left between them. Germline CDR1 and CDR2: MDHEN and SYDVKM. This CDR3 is CASSTGLPVGAFF. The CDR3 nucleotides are TGTGCCAGCAGTACCGGACTGCCGGTAGGCGCTTTCTTT.